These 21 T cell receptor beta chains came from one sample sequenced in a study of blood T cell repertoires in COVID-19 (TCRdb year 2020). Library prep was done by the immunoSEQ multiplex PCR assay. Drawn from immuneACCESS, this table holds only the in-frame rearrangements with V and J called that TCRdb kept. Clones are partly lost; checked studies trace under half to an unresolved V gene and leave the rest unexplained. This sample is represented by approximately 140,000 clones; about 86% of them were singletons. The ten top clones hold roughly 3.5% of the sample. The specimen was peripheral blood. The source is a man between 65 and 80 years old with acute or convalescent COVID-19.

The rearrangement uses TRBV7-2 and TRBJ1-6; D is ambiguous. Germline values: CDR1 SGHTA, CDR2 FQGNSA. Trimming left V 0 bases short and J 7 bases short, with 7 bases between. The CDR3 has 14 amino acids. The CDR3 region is CASSLAHRNSPLHF. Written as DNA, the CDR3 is TGTGCCAGCAGCTTAGCGCACAGAAATTCACCCCTCCACTTT.

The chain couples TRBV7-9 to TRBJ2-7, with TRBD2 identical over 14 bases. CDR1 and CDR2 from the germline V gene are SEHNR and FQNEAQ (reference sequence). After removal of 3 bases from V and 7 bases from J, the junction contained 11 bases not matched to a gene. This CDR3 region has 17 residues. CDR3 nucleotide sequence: TGTGCCAGCAGCTTCCGCACGGGACTAGCGGGAGAGGAAGAGCAGTACTTC. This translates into CASSFRTGLAGEEEQYF. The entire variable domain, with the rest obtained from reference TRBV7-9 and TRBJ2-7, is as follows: DTGVSQNPRHKITKRGQNVTFRCDPISEHNRLYWYRQTLGQGPEFLTYFQNEAQLEKSRLLSDRFSAERPKGSFSTLEIQRTEQGDSAMYLCASSFRTGLAGEEEQYFGPGTRLTVT.

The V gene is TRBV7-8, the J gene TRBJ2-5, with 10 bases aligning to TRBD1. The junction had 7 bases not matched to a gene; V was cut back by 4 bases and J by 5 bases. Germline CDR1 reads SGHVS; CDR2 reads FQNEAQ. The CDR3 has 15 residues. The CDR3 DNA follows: TGTGCCAGCAGCTACGACAGGGGGCGTGGGGAGACCCAGTACTTC. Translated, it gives CASSYDRGRGETQYF.

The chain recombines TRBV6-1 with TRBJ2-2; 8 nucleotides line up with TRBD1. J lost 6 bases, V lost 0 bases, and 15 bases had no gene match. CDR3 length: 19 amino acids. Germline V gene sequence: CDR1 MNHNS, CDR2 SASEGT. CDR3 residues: CASSEARRGYRGDSGELFF. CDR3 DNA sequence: TGTGCCAGCAGTGAAGCCCGAAGGGGATACAGGGGGGACTCCGGGGAGCTGTTTTTT.

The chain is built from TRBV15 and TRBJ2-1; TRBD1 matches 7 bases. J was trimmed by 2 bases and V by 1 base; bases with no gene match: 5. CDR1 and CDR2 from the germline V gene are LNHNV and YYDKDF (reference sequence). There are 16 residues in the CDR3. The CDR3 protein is CATSRATGKPYNEQFF. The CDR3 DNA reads TGTGCCACCAGCAGAGCGACAGGGAAACCCTACAATGAGCAGTTCTTC. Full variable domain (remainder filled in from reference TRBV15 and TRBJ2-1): DAMVIQNPRYQVTQFGKPVTLSCSQTLNHNVMYWYQQKSSQAPKLLFHYYDKDFNNEADTPDNFQSRRPNTSFCFLDIRSPGLGDTAMYLCATSRATGKPYNEQFFGPGTRLTVL.

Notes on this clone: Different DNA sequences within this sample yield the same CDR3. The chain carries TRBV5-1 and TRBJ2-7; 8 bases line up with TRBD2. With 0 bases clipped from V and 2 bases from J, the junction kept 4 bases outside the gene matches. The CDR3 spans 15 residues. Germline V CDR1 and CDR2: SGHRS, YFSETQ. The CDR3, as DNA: TGCGCCAGCAGCTTGGGCCTAGCGGGCACCTACGAGCAGTACTTC. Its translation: CASSLGLAGTYEQYF.

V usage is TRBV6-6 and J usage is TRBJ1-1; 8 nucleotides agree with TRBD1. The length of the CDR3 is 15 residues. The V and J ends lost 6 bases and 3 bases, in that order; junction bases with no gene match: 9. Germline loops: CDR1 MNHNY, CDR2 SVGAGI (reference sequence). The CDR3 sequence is CASSLTGGQDTEAFF. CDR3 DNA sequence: TGTGCCAGCAGCTTAACAGGGGGGCAAGACACTGAAGCTTTCTTT.

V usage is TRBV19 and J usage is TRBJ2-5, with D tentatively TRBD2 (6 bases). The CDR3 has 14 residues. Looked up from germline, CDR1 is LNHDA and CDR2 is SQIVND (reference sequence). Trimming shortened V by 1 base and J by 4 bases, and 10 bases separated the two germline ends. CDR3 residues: CASSIAGDGETQYF. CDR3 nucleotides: TGTGCCAGTAGTATAGCGGGGGACGGAGAGACCCAGTACTTC.

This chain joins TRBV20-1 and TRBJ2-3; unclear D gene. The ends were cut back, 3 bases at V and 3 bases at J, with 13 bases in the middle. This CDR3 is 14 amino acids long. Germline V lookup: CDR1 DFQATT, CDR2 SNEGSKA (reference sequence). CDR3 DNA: TGCAGTGCTAGTTCGGGTAGAGAGACAGATACGCAGTATTTT. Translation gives CSASSGRETDTQYF.

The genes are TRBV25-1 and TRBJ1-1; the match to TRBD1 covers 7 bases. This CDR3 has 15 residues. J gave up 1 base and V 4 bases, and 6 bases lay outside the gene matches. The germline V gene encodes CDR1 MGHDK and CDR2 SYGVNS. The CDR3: CASSVRQGWNTEAFF. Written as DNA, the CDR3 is TGTGCCAGCAGTGTTCGACAGGGCTGGAACACTGAAGCTTTCTTT.

CDR3 sequence: CASSVASDSYEQYF. CDR3 coding DNA: TGTGCCAGCAGCGTCGCTAGCGACTCCTACGAGCAGTACTTC. The chain is built from TRBV9 and TRBJ2-7, with a tentative D call TRBD2 (6 bases). With 2 bases removed from V and 0 bases from J, the gap between germline ends came to 9 bases. The CDR3 runs to 14 residues. Germline V CDR1 and CDR2: SGDLS, YYNGEE.

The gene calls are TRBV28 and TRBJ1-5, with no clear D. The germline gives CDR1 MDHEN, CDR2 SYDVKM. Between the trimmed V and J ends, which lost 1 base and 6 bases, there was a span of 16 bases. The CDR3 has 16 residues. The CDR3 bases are TGTGCCAGCAGTTTATCCTCAGGACTAGACGGTCAGCCCCAGCATTTT. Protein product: CASSLSSGLDGQPQHF.

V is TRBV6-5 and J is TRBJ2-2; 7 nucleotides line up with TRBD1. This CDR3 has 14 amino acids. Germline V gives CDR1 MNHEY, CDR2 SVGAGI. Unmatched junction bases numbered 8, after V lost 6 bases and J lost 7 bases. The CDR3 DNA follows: TGTGCCAGCAGAAACTACAGGGGCGGCGGGGAGCTGTTTTTT. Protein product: CASRNYRGGGELFF.

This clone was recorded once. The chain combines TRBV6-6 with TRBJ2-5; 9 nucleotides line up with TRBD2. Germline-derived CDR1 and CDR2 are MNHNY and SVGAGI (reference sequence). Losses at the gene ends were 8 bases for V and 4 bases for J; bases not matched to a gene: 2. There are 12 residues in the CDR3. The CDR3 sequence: CASLREGETQYF. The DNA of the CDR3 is TGTGCCAGCTTGCGGGAGGGAGAGACCCAGTACTTC.

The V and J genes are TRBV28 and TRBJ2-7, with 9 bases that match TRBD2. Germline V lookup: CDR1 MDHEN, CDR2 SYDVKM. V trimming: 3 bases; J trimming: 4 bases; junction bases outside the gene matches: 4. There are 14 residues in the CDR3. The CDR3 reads CASSFGLARYEQYF. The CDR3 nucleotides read TGTGCCAGCAGTTTTGGACTAGCGAGGTACGAGCAGTACTTC.

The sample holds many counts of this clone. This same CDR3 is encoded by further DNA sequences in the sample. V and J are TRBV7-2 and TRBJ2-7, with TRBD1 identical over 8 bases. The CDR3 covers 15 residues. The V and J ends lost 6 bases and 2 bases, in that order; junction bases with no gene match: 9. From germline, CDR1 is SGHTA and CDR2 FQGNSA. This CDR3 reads CASSLSGTGAYEQYF. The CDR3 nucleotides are TGTGCCAGCAGTTTATCCGGGACAGGAGCCTACGAGCAGTACTTC.

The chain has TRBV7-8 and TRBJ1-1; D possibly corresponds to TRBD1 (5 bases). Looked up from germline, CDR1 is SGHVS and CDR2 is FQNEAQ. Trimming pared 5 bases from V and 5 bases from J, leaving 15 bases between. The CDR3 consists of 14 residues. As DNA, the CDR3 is TGTGCCAGCAGCCAGGGAGGAGGGATTACTGAAGCTTTCTTT. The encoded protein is CASSQGGGITEAFF.

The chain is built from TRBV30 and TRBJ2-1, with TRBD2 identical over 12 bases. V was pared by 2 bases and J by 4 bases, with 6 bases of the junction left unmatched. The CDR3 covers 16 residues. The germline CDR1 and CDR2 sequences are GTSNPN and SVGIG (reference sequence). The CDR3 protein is CAWSLGLAGWYNEQFF. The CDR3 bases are TGTGCCTGGAGTCTTGGACTAGCGGGATGGTACAATGAGCAGTTCTTC. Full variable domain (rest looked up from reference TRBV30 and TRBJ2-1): SQTIHQWPATLVQPVGSPLSLECTVEGTSNPNLYWYRQAAGRGLQLLFYSVGIGQISSEVPQNLSASRPQDRQFILSSKKLLLSDSGFYLCAWSLGLAGWYNEQFFGPGTRLTVL.

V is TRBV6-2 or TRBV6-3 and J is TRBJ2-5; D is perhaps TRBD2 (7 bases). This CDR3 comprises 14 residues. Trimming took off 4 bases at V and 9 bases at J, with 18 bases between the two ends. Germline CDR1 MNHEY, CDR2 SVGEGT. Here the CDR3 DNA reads TGTGCCAGCAGTTCCGGAGGGGGGAGGGGCCCCCAGTACTTC. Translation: CASSSGGGRGPQYF.

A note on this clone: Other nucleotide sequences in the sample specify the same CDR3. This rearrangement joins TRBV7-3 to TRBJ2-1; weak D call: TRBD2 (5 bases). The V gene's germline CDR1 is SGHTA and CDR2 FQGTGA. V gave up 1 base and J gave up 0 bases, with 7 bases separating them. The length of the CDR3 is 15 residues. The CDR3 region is CASSLSGSSYNEQFF. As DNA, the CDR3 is TGTGCCAGCAGCTTAAGTGGGAGCTCCTACAATGAGCAGTTCTTC.

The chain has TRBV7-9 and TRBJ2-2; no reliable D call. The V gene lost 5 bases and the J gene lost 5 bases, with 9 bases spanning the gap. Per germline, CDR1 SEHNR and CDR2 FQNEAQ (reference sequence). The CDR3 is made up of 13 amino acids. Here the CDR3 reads CASSRSGTGELFF. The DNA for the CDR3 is TGTGCCAGCAGCCGCTCAGGTACCGGGGAGCTGTTTTTT.